What follows are 14 T cell receptor beta chains derived from one specimen sequenced in a study of cytomegalovirus exposure and HLA in healthy donors. Researchers ran the PCR with 60 Vbeta and 13 Jbeta primers. The data were produced by immunoSEQ multiplex PCR, yet TCRdb's version contains in-frame clones alone and is incomplete. The sample includes roughly 78,000 clones. The sample consisted of PBMCs. These receptors came from a boy aged 5-17 years in good health and CMV-seronegative.

Of note for this clone: Other DNA sequences within the sample encode an identical CDR3. The V gene is TRBV7-9, the J gene TRBJ1-5, with 8 bases matching TRBD1. Per the germline V gene, CDR1 is SEHNR and CDR2 is FQNEAQ (reference sequence). Trimming took 1 base from V and 3 from J; bases not matched to a gene: 2. The CDR3 runs 15 residues. CDR3 loop: CASSLGTGINQPQHF. DNA of the CDR3: TGTGCCAGCAGCTTAGGGACAGGGATCAATCAGCCCCAGCATTTT. The variable domain in full, with the rest retrieved from reference TRBV7-9 and TRBJ1-5, is DTGVSQNPRHKITKRGQNVTFRCDPISEHNRLYWYRQTLGQGPEFLTYFQNEAQLEKSRLLSDRFSAERPKGSFSTLEIQRTEQGDSAMYLCASSLGTGINQPQHFGDGTRLSIL.

The chain employs TRBV7-9 and TRBJ2-3; 10 positions match TRBD2. The CDR3 totals 16 residues. CDR1 SEHNR and CDR2 FQNEAQ come from the germline V gene (reference sequence). V lost 5 bases to trimming and J lost 6 bases; unmatched junction nucleotides: 11. DNA of the CDR3: TGTGCCAGCAGCATCGGGACTAGCGTCCCTCGGGATACGCAGTATTTT. Its translation is CASSIGTSVPRDTQYF.

V gene TRBV27 combines with J gene TRBJ2-5, with 7 bases identical to TRBD2. Per the germline V gene, CDR1 is MNHEY and CDR2 is SMNVEV (reference sequence). This CDR3 region has 13 residues. Trimming took 5 bases from V and 5 from J; bases not matched to a gene: 5. The CDR3, as DNA: TGTGCCAGCAGTCCCCGGGGAGGGGAGACCCAGTACTTC. It codes for CASSPRGGETQYF.

V usage is TRBV11-1 and J usage is TRBJ1-2, with 9 bases identical to TRBD1. The CDR3 totals 13 residues. The germline CDR1 and CDR2 sequences are SGHAT and FQDESV (reference sequence). After removal of 6 bases from V and 8 bases from J, the junction contained 7 bases not matched to a gene. The CDR3 DNA follows: TGTGCCAGCAGTCGCTCTACAGGGGGCGGCTACACCTTC. Translation: CASSRSTGGGYTF.

V is TRBV28 and J is TRBJ1-4; 8 bases map to TRBD1. The CDR3 spans 16 residues. Germline CDR1 reads MDHEN; CDR2 reads SYDVKM. V lost 6 bases and J lost 6; bases outside the gene matches: 12. CDR3 sequence reads: CASSLQGAAVHEKLFF. The CDR3 nucleotides are TGTGCCAGCAGCCTTCAGGGGGCCGCTGTGCATGAAAAACTGTTTTTT.

J is TRBJ1-1 and V is TRBV13; TRBD1 agrees at 7 bases. Trimming took 2 bases from V and 2 from J; bases not matched to a gene: 5. The germline V gene has CDR1 PRHDT and CDR2 FYEKMQ (reference sequence). The CDR3 is 15 amino acids. The CDR3 reads CASSLYDRDNTEAFF. Written as DNA, the CDR3 is TGTGCCAGCAGCTTATATGACAGGGATAACACTGAAGCTTTCTTT.

About this clone: Sequence at one end of the junction differs from germline and may be a read error. This chain links TRBV30 with TRBJ1-1; D is ambiguous. The germline CDR1 and CDR2 sequences are GTSNPN and SVGIG (reference sequence). CDR3 length: 15 residues. As DNA, the CDR3 is TGTGCCGGGAGTGCCACTAGCAATCTGAACACTGAAGCTTTCTTT. This gives the protein CAGSATSNLNTEAFF.

The V gene is TRBV5-6, the J gene TRBJ1-5; 9 positions agree with TRBD1. Germline loops: CDR1 SGHDT, CDR2 YYEEEE. This CDR3 spans 15 amino acids. V was clipped by 5 bases and J by 6 bases; unmatched bases: 9. This chain's CDR3 is CASSQGQGSGQPQHF. The CDR3 nucleotides are TGTGCCAGCAGTCAGGGACAGGGATCCGGTCAGCCCCAGCATTTT.

The chain employs TRBV19 and TRBJ2-2, with 9 bases aligning to TRBD1. Germline-derived CDR1 and CDR2 are LNHDA and SQIVND (reference sequence). This CDR3 region has 15 residues. V shed 6 bases and J 7 bases; nucleotides not matched to a gene: 9. The CDR3 spells CASRGGQGFIGELFF. In nucleotides, the CDR3 is TGTGCCAGTAGGGGGGGACAGGGATTCATCGGGGAGCTGTTTTTT.

The chain links TRBV30 to TRBJ2-1; D gene unclear. Germline loops: CDR1 GTSNPN, CDR2 SVGIG (reference sequence). The CDR3 is made up of 14 amino acids. Between the trimmed V and J ends, which lost 5 bases and 7 bases, there was a span of 18 bases. In nucleotides, the CDR3 is TGTGCCTGGCCCCCGAATTGGAGAAATAATGAGCAGTTCTTC. This codes for CAWPPNWRNNEQFF.

The rearrangement links TRBV7-9 to TRBJ2-1; TRBD1 matches 8 bases. Losses at the gene ends were 5 bases for V and 2 bases for J; bases not matched to a gene: 2. The CDR3 runs to 14 residues. Germline assignment: CDR1 SEHNR and CDR2 FQNEAQ (reference sequence). The CDR3 is CASSETGAYNEQFF. CDR3 nucleotides: TGTGCCAGCAGCGAGACAGGGGCCTACAATGAGCAGTTCTTC.

The chain recombines TRBV5-1 with TRBJ2-7; the match to TRBD1 covers 7 bases. Germline values: CDR1 SGHRS, CDR2 YFSETQ. The ends lost 4 bases at V and 3 bases at J; junction bases unmatched: 13. This CDR3 spans 16 amino acids. The CDR3 here is CASSRSLGQVDYEQYF. The CDR3 DNA sequence: TGCGCCAGCAGCCGAAGCCTAGGACAGGTCGACTACGAGCAGTACTTC.

The chain combines TRBV18 with TRBJ2-3, with 12 nucleotides matching TRBD2. Germline-derived CDR1 and CDR2 are KGHSH and LQKENI. V was clipped by 6 bases and J by 0 bases; unmatched bases: 7. The CDR3 consists of 17 residues. For the CDR3, the DNA is TGTGCCAGCTCTCGCGGACTAGCGGGGAGGAGCACAGATACGCAGTATTTT. Protein: CASSRGLAGRSTDTQYF. The whole variable domain, filled in from reference TRBV18 and TRBJ2-3, reads NAGVMQNPRHLVRRRGQEARLRCSPMKGHSHVYWYRQLPEEGLKFMVYLQKENIIDESGMPKERFSAEFPKEGPSILRIQQVVRGDSAAYFCASSRGLAGRSTDTQYFGPGTRLTVL.

The rearrangement uses TRBV5-1 and TRBJ2-1, with 9 bases aligning to TRBD1. CDR1 and CDR2 (germline): SGHRS, YFSETQ. The CDR3 length is 17 residues. J lost 6 bases, V lost 4 bases, and 14 bases had no gene match. The CDR3 nucleotides read TGCGCCAGCAGCCTTGTGGTGGCACAGGGGGCGGGCAATGAGCAGTTCTTC. This sequence encodes CASSLVVAQGAGNEQFF.